One and the same sample provided the 29 T cell receptor beta chains below, sequenced in a study of control samples from healthy donors and cancer patients. Some clones are missing from TCRdb's copy, which holds only in-frame ones; the method was immunoSEQ multiplex PCR. This sample has about 140,000 clones; around nine tenths occur once, and the top ten carry 8% to 9.5%. Sequenced sample: blood. These receptors all come from a woman in her 30s in good health.

The chain is built from TRBV4-2 and TRBJ2-1; TRBD2 might be the D (6 bases). The CDR3 is 19 residues long. Trimming cost V 1 base and J 4 bases, with 23 bases left between them. Germline loops: CDR1 LGHNA, CDR2 YNFKEQ. CDR3 DNA: TGTGCCAGCAGCCAAGCTTTTGGGGCTGGCCGGGGAGGTTACAATGAGCAGTTCTTC. It is translated as CASSQAFGAGRGGYNEQFF.

This chain links TRBV6-5 with TRBJ1-2; TRBD1 matches 12 bases. Looked up from germline, CDR1 is MNHEY and CDR2 is SVGAGI. The junction had 6 bases not matched to a gene; V was cut back by 6 bases and J by 4 bases. The length of the CDR3 is 15 residues. The CDR3 protein is CASRPGTGGSYGYTF. CDR3 in DNA: TGTGCCAGCAGGCCCGGGACAGGGGGCTCCTATGGCTACACCTTC.

The J gene is TRBJ1-2, the V gene TRBV10-3; D possibly corresponds to TRBD1 (6 bases). V shed 6 bases and J shed 6 bases, with 14 bases lying between them. This CDR3 is built from 13 residues. The germline CDR1 and CDR2 sequences are ENHRY and SYGVKD. The DNA for the CDR3 is TGTGCCATCAGCGCCAGCAGGGGCGATGGCTACACCTTC. Translated: CAISASRGDGYTF.

As regards this clone: A junction end diverges from the germline sequence, so it may reflect a read error. The chain has TRBV27 and TRBJ2-5; 12 bases agree with TRBD2. Germline V gene sequence: CDR1 MNHEY, CDR2 SMNVEV (reference sequence). The CDR3 is made up of 14 amino acids. CDR3 in amino acids: CASRPGLAGQTRYF. CDR3 DNA sequence: TGTGCCAGCCGGCCGGGACTAGCGGGTCAGACCCGGTACTTC.

In its sample, this clone was seen a few times. The CDR3 protein is CASSVGGRAGEDTQYF. The CDR3 nucleotides read TGTGCCAGCAGCGTAGGCGGGAGGGCCGGAGAAGATACGCAGTATTTT. The gene calls are TRBV9 and TRBJ2-3; 9 bases match TRBD2. The trim removed 0 bases at V and 5 bases at J, leaving 7 bases unmatched. Germline V gene lookup returns CDR1 SGDLS and CDR2 YYNGEE. This CDR3 is built from 16 residues.

V usage is TRBV6-1 and J usage is TRBJ1-1; D is possibly TRBD1 (5 bases). Per germline, CDR1 MNHNS and CDR2 SASEGT. CDR3 length: 16 amino acids. V lost 2 bases and J 4 bases, leaving 17 bases between the germline ends. CDR3 loop: CASSEYGTALGTEAFF. The DNA for the CDR3 is TGTGCCAGCAGTGAATATGGGACCGCGTTGGGCACTGAAGCTTTCTTT.

This chain connects TRBV5-6 to TRBJ2-3; 7 nucleotides align to TRBD2. The junction had 7 bases not matched to a gene; V was cut back by 4 bases and J by 8 bases. CDR1 is SGHDT and CDR2 is YYEEEE in the germline V gene. This CDR3 spans 13 amino acids. The CDR3 bases are TGTGCCAGCAGCGGACTGCGCGGGGGTACGCAGTATTTT. Protein product: CASSGLRGGTQYF.

V gene TRBV19 combines with J gene TRBJ1-5, with TRBD1 as a possible D gene (5 bases). Germline loops: CDR1 LNHDA, CDR2 SQIVND (reference sequence). This CDR3 contains 14 residues. V gave up 6 bases and J gave up 4 bases, with 13 bases separating them. For the CDR3, the DNA is TGTGCCAGTAGGAGTCTAGCAGGGAATCAGCCCCAGCATTTT. It yields the protein CASRSLAGNQPQHF.

The chain employs TRBV6-5 and TRBJ1-5; 9 bases line up with TRBD1. Germline CDR1 MNHEY, CDR2 SVGAGI. V gave up 5 bases and J gave up 4 bases; unmatched junction bases: 3. The CDR3 loop spans 14 amino acids. In DNA form, the CDR3 reads TGTGCCAGCAGTCTCGGGACAGGGAATCAGCCCCAGCATTTT. Protein: CASSLGTGNQPQHF.

V usage is TRBV25-1 and J usage is TRBJ1-1, with D possibly being TRBD1 (6 bases). Deletions cut 6 bases from V and 3 bases from J, with 8 bases between. The CDR3 sequence is 12 residues long. CDR1 and CDR2 (germline): MGHDK, SYGVNS. The CDR3: CASREGDTEAFF. CDR3 nucleotide sequence: TGTGCCAGCAGGGAGGGGGACACTGAAGCTTTCTTT.

The rearrangement uses TRBV4-2 and TRBJ2-7, with 7 nucleotides matching TRBD2. The CDR3 contains 17 residues. V lost 1 base to trimming and J lost 2 bases; unmatched junction nucleotides: 11. The germline V gene encodes CDR1 LGHNA and CDR2 YNFKEQ. The CDR3, as DNA: TGTGCCAGCAGCCAAGGGCGCAGCGGGATATCCCCCTACGAGCAGTACTTC. Amino acid sequence: CASSQGRSGISPYEQYF.

V usage is TRBV27 and J usage is TRBJ2-1, with 9 bases aligning to TRBD1. The V and J ends lost 5 bases and 4 bases, in that order; junction bases with no gene match: 3. Germline values: CDR1 MNHEY, CDR2 SMNVEV (reference sequence). The CDR3 spans 14 residues. CDR3 bases: TGTGCCAGCAGTCGCGACAGGGGGTACAATGAGCAGTTCTTC. Residues: CASSRDRGYNEQFF.

The chain combines TRBV7-2 with TRBJ2-7; D remains unclear. The CDR3 sequence is 13 residues long. V dropped 5 bases and J dropped 1 base, with 9 bases sitting between them. The germline V gene has CDR1 SGHTA and CDR2 FQGNSA. The CDR3 DNA reads TGTGCCAGCAGCGGCCAACTGTCCTACGAGCAGTACTTC. Translating it yields CASSGQLSYEQYF.

The gene calls are TRBV25-1 and TRBJ1-4; 10 bases map to TRBD1. The germline CDR1 and CDR2 sequences are MGHDK and SYGVNS. The CDR3 contains 15 residues. V lost 4 bases and J lost 3; bases outside the gene matches: 2. CDR3 sequence: CASSGTGGANEKLFF. The CDR3 nucleotides read TGTGCCAGCAGTGGGACAGGGGGGGCTAATGAAAAACTGTTTTTT.

This rearrangement joins TRBV6-4 to TRBJ2-1; D unresolved. Germline V gene data show CDR1 as MRHNA and CDR2 as SNTAGT. This CDR3 is built from 14 residues. V lost 2 bases and J lost 5, with 10 bases in between. CDR3 in DNA: TGTGCCAGCAGTGACAGGGCTAGGGACAATGAGCAGTTCTTC. Residues: CASSDRARDNEQFF.

The rearrangement joins TRBV19 to TRBJ1-5, with D perhaps TRBD1 (6 bases). Trimming stripped 5 bases from V and 7 bases from J, with 15 bases between. Germline loops: CDR1 LNHDA, CDR2 SQIVND (reference sequence). The CDR3 is made up of 14 amino acids. The DNA of the CDR3 is TGTGCCAGTAGTGCCGTACAGGGCCAGCAGCCCCAGCATTTT. This translates into CASSAVQGQQPQHF.

The CDR3: CASSQETRVNTEAFF. Here the CDR3 DNA reads TGTGCCAGCAGCCAAGAAACGAGGGTTAACACTGAAGCTTTCTTT. V gene TRBV3-1 (or the pseudogene TRBV3-2) combines with J gene TRBJ1-1; D is undetermined. The CDR3 covers 15 residues. Germline V gene lookup returns CDR1 LGHDT and CDR2 YNNKEL (reference sequence). V gave up 0 bases and J gave up 2 bases, with 10 bases separating them.

This chain links TRBV5-1 with TRBJ1-1; D ambiguous. Trimming pared 2 bases from V and 1 base from J, leaving 9 bases between. Germline V lookup: CDR1 SGHRS, CDR2 YFSETQ. The CDR3 has 14 amino acids. CDR3 nucleotides: TGCGCCAGCAGCTTAACGGGCTCGAACACTGAAGCTTTCTTT. It encodes CASSLTGSNTEAFF.

On this clone itself: Different DNA sequences within this sample yield the same CDR3. The chain employs TRBV6-5 and TRBJ2-3, with a possible D match to TRBD2 (5 bases). Trimming left V 7 bases short and J 0 bases short, with 11 bases between. Germline V gene lookup returns CDR1 MNHEY and CDR2 SVGAGI. The CDR3 has 14 amino acids. Here the CDR3 DNA reads TGTGCCAGCAAAGTGGAGGAAAGCACAGATACGCAGTATTTT. This sequence encodes CASKVEESTDTQYF.

As concerns this clone: Distinct nucleotide sequences in the sample also encode this CDR3. The V call is TRBV5-1, the J call TRBJ2-2; 7 positions agree with TRBD1. CDR1 and CDR2 from the germline V gene are SGHRS and YFSETQ. Trimming took 5 bases from V and 1 from J; bases not matched to a gene: 5. The CDR3 totals 15 residues. The CDR3: CASSPGTENTGELFF. CDR3 nucleotides: TGCGCCAGCAGTCCCGGGACAGAGAACACCGGGGAGCTGTTTTTT. The variable domain in full, completed from reference TRBV5-1 and TRBJ2-2, reads KAGVTQTPRYLIKTRGQQVTLSCSPISGHRSVSWYQQTPGQGLQFLFEYFSETQRNKGNFPGRFSGRQFSNSRSEMNVSTLELGDSALYLCASSPGTENTGELFFGEGSRLTVL.

CDR3 loop: CASSLEGVGNQPQHF. The CDR3 DNA sequence: TGCGCCAGCAGCTTGGAAGGGGTGGGCAATCAGCCCCAGCATTTT. V is TRBV5-1 and J is TRBJ1-5; tentative D call: TRBD1 (5 bases). CDR3 length: 15 amino acids. Germline CDR1 and CDR2: SGHRS and YFSETQ. The V and J ends lost 0 bases and 2 bases respectively, with 9 bases between them.

The J gene is TRBJ1-3, the V gene TRBV13; D is unclear. The CDR3 has 14 residues. V gave up 8 bases and J gave up 4 bases, with 15 bases separating them. CDR1 and CDR2 from the germline V gene are PRHDT and FYEKMQ (reference sequence). Here the CDR3 DNA reads TGTGCCAGCGCCTTGTGGACCGCAGGAAACACCATATATTTT. Residues: CASALWTAGNTIYF.

The rearrangement uses TRBV29-1 and TRBJ2-3, with TRBD2 matching over 9 bases. J lost 1 base, V lost 8 bases, and 4 bases had no gene match. Germline V gene sequence: CDR1 SQVTM, CDR2 ANQGSEA. This CDR3 is built from 13 residues. The CDR3 nucleotides read TGCAGCCAACGGACTAGCGGCACAGATACGCAGTATTTT. This translates into CSQRTSGTDTQYF.

The J gene is TRBJ2-2, the V gene TRBV24-1; tentatively, D is TRBD1 (7 bases). V was trimmed by 3 bases and J by 5 bases, leaving 15 bases between them. The germline gives CDR1 KGHDR, CDR2 SFDVKD. This CDR3 has 16 amino acids. CDR3 residues: CATSDPRGARTGELFF. CDR3 coding DNA: TGTGCCACCAGTGATCCCAGGGGGGCAAGGACCGGGGAGCTGTTTTTT.

The rearrangement uses TRBV28 and TRBJ1-1; 10 bases fit TRBD1. Germline V gene data show CDR1 as MDHEN and CDR2 as SYDVKM. The CDR3 is made up of 15 amino acids. The V and J ends lost 8 bases and 1 base, in that order; junction bases with no gene match: 7. Here the CDR3 DNA reads TGTGCCAGCGGAAATCGACAGGGGGCGAACACTGAAGCTTTCTTT. Protein product: CASGNRQGANTEAFF.

The gene calls are TRBV7-9 and TRBJ2-3; the match to TRBD1 covers 9 bases. With 5 bases clipped from V and 3 bases from J, the junction kept 6 bases outside the gene matches. The CDR3 length is 15 residues. Germline CDR1 is SEHNR and CDR2 is FQNEAQ (reference sequence). The CDR3 coding sequence is TGTGCCAGCAGCCCAACGGGACAGGGTACAGATACGCAGTATTTT. As protein: CASSPTGQGTDTQYF.

The chain has TRBV10-3 and TRBJ1-1, with D perhaps matching TRBD1 (6 bases). The length of the CDR3 is 14 residues. V lost 3 bases and J lost 3, with 11 bases in between. CDR1 and CDR2 (germline): ENHRY, SYGVKD. CDR3 protein: CAISDYREDTEAFF. The DNA for the CDR3 is TGTGCCATCAGTGATTACAGGGAAGACACTGAAGCTTTCTTT.

The chain carries TRBV5-5 and TRBJ2-6; D gene ambiguous. V shed 1 base and J shed 0 bases, with 5 bases lying between them. The CDR3 length is 15 residues. CDR1 and CDR2 (germline): SGHKS, YYEKEE (reference sequence). CDR3 nucleotides: TGTGCCAGCAGCTTGACCGCCTCTGGGGCCAACGTCCTGACTTTC. Translation gives CASSLTASGANVLTF.

The chain uses TRBV4-2 and TRBJ2-7; possible D gene TRBD2, 5 bases. V lost 1 base, J lost 6 bases, and 10 bases lay in between. CDR3 size: 13 residues. Germline-derived CDR1 and CDR2 are LGHNA and YNFKEQ. CDR3 region: CASSQGGFSEQYF. The DNA for the CDR3 is TGTGCCAGCAGCCAAGGAGGGTTTAGCGAGCAGTACTTC.